These T cell receptor beta chains were read from a single sample in a study of cytomegalovirus exposure and HLA in healthy donors. Libraries were prepared by immunoSEQ multiplex PCR; TCRdb keeps only in-frame clonotypes and omits some of them. Of more than 90,000 clones in the sample, around 64% were seen once. Specimen: PBMCs. The receptors were gathered from a woman aged 25 to 39 in good health and CMV-seronegative. CDR3s include the opening cysteine and the closing phenylalanine or tryptophan. D genes are given only for firm matches. Rows may omit the clone size; those that give it use once, few, many or a size class.

clone_size,v_call,d_call,j_call,cdr3_nt,cdr3_aa
.,TRBV28,TRBD2,TRBJ2-1,TGTGCCAGCAGTTTCCTATCCTGGGCGGGAGGGCCTCGTGAGCAGTTCTTC,CASSFLSWAGGPREQFF
.,TRBV27,.,TRBJ2-7,TGTGCCAGCAGTTTCGGACAGTCTGCCTACGAGCAGTACTTC,CASSFGQSAYEQYF
.,TRBV27,TRBD1,TRBJ1-1,TGTGCCAGCAGCGAGGGACAGGGATATAACACTGAAGCTTTCTTT,CASSEGQGYNTEAFF
.,TRBV15,TRBD1,TRBJ2-6,TGTGCCACCAGCTACTATAACGGCAGGGGGCCTGGGGCCAACGTCCTGACTTTC,CATSYYNGRGPGANVLTF
.,TRBV2,.,TRBJ1-1,TGTGCCAGCAGTCTAGGGGGGGCCGTTATGAACACTGAAGCTTTCTTT,CASSLGGAVMNTEAFF
few,TRBV6-4,.,TRBJ1-2,TGTGCCAGCAGGGTGACAGAAAGTCGGGGCTACACCTTC,CASRVTESRGYTF
.,TRBV28,.,TRBJ2-2,TGTGCCAGCAAGAGGACATCGACCGGGGAGCTGTTTTTT,CASKRTSTGELFF
.,TRBV20-1,.,TRBJ2-7,TGCAGTGCTAGAGATCTCGACGAGCAGTACTTC,CSARDLDEQYF
.,TRBV28,.,TRBJ1-2,TGTGCCAGCAGTTTCCGGGGGGGCAGAAGCGTTGAAGGCTACACCTTC,CASSFRGGRSVEGYTF
.,TRBV7-9,.,TRBJ1-1,TGTGCCAGCAGGGCCGACAGGCACACTGAAGCTTTCTTT,CASRADRHTEAFF
few,TRBV6-5,.,TRBJ2-7,TGTGCCAGCAGTTACTCGGCGGACACCAAATACGAGCAGTACTTC,CASSYSADTKYEQYF
.,TRBV4-3,TRBD2,TRBJ2-7,TGCGCCAGCAGCCAAGGTCTACTAGCGGGAGTCTACGAGCAGTACTTC,CASSQGLLAGVYEQYF
.,TRBV2,.,TRBJ1-4,TGTGCCAGCAGTTTCCGGTTACTCCCTAATGAAAAACTGTTTTTT,CASSFRLLPNEKLFF
.,TRBV4-1,TRBD2,TRBJ2-1,TGCGCCAGCAGCCAAGCGAGACTAGCGGCCGTTTTACATGAGCAGTTCTTC,CASSQARLAAVLHEQFF
.,TRBV2,.,TRBJ2-1,TGTGCCAGCAGTGAAGCGCGGTATGGTCAGTTCTTC,CASSEARYGQFF
few,TRBV15,.,TRBJ1-4,TGTGCCACCAGCATTCCGAATGAAAAACTGTTTTTT,CATSIPNEKLFF
.,TRBV15,.,TRBJ2-5,TGTGCCACCAGCAGGTACAGGGTAGAGACCCAGTACTTC,CATSRYRVETQYF
.,TRBV6-5,TRBD2,TRBJ2-7,TGTGCCAGCAGTTACTCAGGCGGGAGGGCCTCCTACGAGCAGTACTTC,CASSYSGGRASYEQYF
.,TRBV28,.,TRBJ1-1,TGTGCCAGCAGTTTAGGAGGGTTGCGGACTGAAGCTTTCTTT,CASSLGGLRTEAFF
.,TRBV6-5,.,TRBJ1-5,TGTGCCAGCAGGGCAGGGCTTAATCAGCCCCAGCATTTT,CASRAGLNQPQHF
.,TRBV27,TRBD1,TRBJ2-7,TGTGCCAGCAGTCAATCCGGGACAGGACTATACGAGCAGTACTTC,CASSQSGTGLYEQYF
.,TRBV19,.,TRBJ1-2,TGTGCCAGTAGTATAGGCGGATCGAACTATGGCTACACCTTC,CASSIGGSNYGYTF
.,TRBV28,TRBD1,TRBJ1-1,TGTGCCAGCCACGACAGGGGCCCCACTGAAGCTTTCTTT,CASHDRGPTEAFF
few,TRBV18,.,TRBJ2-2,TGTGCCAGCTCCCCGGGGGTCCACACCGGGGAGCTGTTTTTT,CASSPGVHTGELFF
once,TRBV18,TRBD1,TRBJ2-2,TGTGCCAGCTCACCACGGGGAAGTGGGACAGCGAACACCGGGGAGCTGTTTTTT,CASSPRGSGTANTGELFF
.,TRBV29-1,TRBD2,TRBJ2-1,TGCAGCGTTCCAGGACTAGCGGGAGGGGGTGAGCAGTTCTTC,CSVPGLAGGGEQFF
.,TRBV2,TRBD2,TRBJ2-7,TGTGCCAGCAGGACTAGCGGGTACTACGAGCAGTACTTC,CASRTSGYYEQYF
few,TRBV6-4,TRBD2,TRBJ2-1,TGTGCCAGCAGGGGCGGGAGTGGGGTCGAGTTCTTC,CASRGGSGVEFF
once,TRBV2,.,TRBJ2-1,TGTGCCAGCAGGATCCGCACAATCTCTAGCAGCAATGAGCAGTTCTTC,CASRIRTISSSNEQFF
once,TRBV18,.,TRBJ1-5,TGTGCCAGCTCACCACCGGGGGAGGCAAATCAGCCCCAGCATTTT,CASSPPGEANQPQHF
.,TRBV28,.,TRBJ1-5,TGTGCCAGCAGTTTTCCCCCAACATATAGCAATCAGCCCCAGCATTTT,CASSFPPTYSNQPQHF
few,TRBV19,.,TRBJ1-1,TGTGCCAGCTCAGACAGTGGCGAAGCTTTCTTT,CASSDSGEAFF
.,TRBV5-1,.,TRBJ2-3,TGCGCCAGCAGCTTGGTAGGCCCACCTGGAGATGATACGCAGTATTTT,CASSLVGPPGDDTQYF
.,TRBV9,.,TRBJ1-2,TGTGCCAGCAGCGACCCGGGTCCCTATGGCTACACCTTC,CASSDPGPYGYTF
once,TRBV5-1,.,TRBJ2-2,TGCGCCAGCAGCTTGGGCCAGGGAAGGGTCGGGGAGCTGTTTTTT,CASSLGQGRVGELFF
.,TRBV1,.,TRBJ1-2,TGCACCAGCAGCCAAGAGAGCAGGGGGCTGGCCTATGGCTACACCTTC,CTSSQESRGLAYGYTF
.,TRBV6-1,.,TRBJ2-5,TGTGCCAGCAGTGAATTGGAGCAGACCCAGTACTTC,CASSELEQTQYF
.,TRBV6-5,.,TRBJ2-2,TGTGCCAGCAGTTACGTAGGAGCCGGGGAGCTGTTTTTT,CASSYVGAGELFF
few,TRBV28,TRBD2,TRBJ2-1,TGTGCCAGCAGTTTAGAAGGTAGCGGGGATTACAATGAGCAGTTCTTC,CASSLEGSGDYNEQFF
few,TRBV29-1,.,TRBJ2-7,TGCAGCGTTCGGACAGCCTACGAGCAGTACTTC,CSVRTAYEQYF